This entry features one TCR beta chain sequence. CDR1 is GTSNPN, CDR2 SVGIG, per germline (reference sequence). The CDR3 is 17 residues long. The V and J ends lost 1 base and 6 bases, in that order; junction bases with no gene match: 14. The sample belongs to a study of blood T cell repertoires in COVID-19. Profiling relied on immunoSEQ multiplex PCR, and the TCRdb table lists in-frame clones only, not all of them. The sample yields a few hundred thousand clones, about 81% seen once. This TCR was sampled from a man between 40 and 49 years old who had recovered from COVID-19. The sample comprised PBMCs or T cells enriched from blood (not recorded which). The chain uses TRBV30 and TRBJ2-3, with 9 bases lining up with TRBD2. The DNA of the CDR3 is TGTGCCTGGAGTGGGAAAGGTACTAGCGGGTTCAGGGATACGCAGTATTTT. It translates to CAWSGKGTSGFRDTQYF. The full variable domain, rest sourced from reference TRBV30 and TRBJ2-3, is SQTIHQWPATLVQPVGSPLSLECTVEGTSNPNLYWYRQAAGRGLQLLFYSVGIGQISSEVPQNLSASRPQDRQFILSSKKLLLSDSGFYLCAWSGKGTSGFRDTQYFGPGTRLTVL.